One and the same sample provided the 14 T cell receptor beta chains below, sequenced in a study of PD-L1 blockade in urothelial cancer. The assay was immunoSEQ multiplex PCR, and TCRdb's table has in-frame clones only and misses some. The data show roughly 120,000 clones, 75% to 90% seen once. The time point denotes: peripheral blood 6 weeks after treatment start. The input for sequencing was PBMCs, taken around atezolizumab (anti-PD-L1) treatment. The receptors were sampled from a man in his sixties with urothelial cancer.

The J gene is TRBJ1-5, the V gene TRBV28; a possible D gene is TRBD1 (5 bases). Trimming left V 8 bases short and J 0 bases short, with 14 bases between. The germline CDR1 and CDR2 sequences are MDHEN and SYDVKM. This CDR3 has 15 amino acids. For the CDR3, the DNA is TGTGCCAGCTACCCTGGGGCGGCTAGCAATCAGCCCCAGCATTTT. Translated, it gives CASYPGAASNQPQHF.

The CDR3 spells CASTANYGYTF. CDR3 nucleotides: TGTGCTAGCACAGCTAACTATGGCTACACCTTC. The J gene is TRBJ1-2, the V gene TRBV12-5; no definite D call. The V gene lost 9 bases and the J gene lost 0 bases, with 5 bases spanning the gap. The CDR3 extends over 11 amino acids. From germline, CDR1 is LGHNT and CDR2 FRNRAP.

This sequence joins TRBV19 and TRBJ2-3; 7 nucleotides match TRBD1. V was clipped by 5 bases and J by 0 bases; unmatched bases: 2. Germline values: CDR1 LNHDA, CDR2 SQIVND (reference sequence). This CDR3 region has 14 residues. The CDR3 sequence is CASSLTGSTDTQYF. The CDR3 DNA reads TGTGCCAGTAGTTTGACAGGGAGCACAGATACGCAGTATTTT.

CDR3 sequence: CASSPRGGRVTDTQYF. CDR3 nucleotide sequence: TGTGCCAGCTCACCTCGGGGAGGCCGGGTGACAGATACGCAGTATTTT. The V call is TRBV18, the J call TRBJ2-3, with D maybe TRBD2 (6 bases). Trimming pared 3 bases from V and 3 bases from J, leaving 16 bases between. CDR3 size: 16 residues. Per germline, CDR1 KGHSH and CDR2 LQKENI. The variable domain in full, with the rest retrieved from reference TRBV18 and TRBJ2-3, is NAGVMQNPRHLVRRRGQEARLRCSPMKGHSHVYWYRQLPEEGLKFMVYLQKENIIDESGMPKERFSAEFPKEGPSILRIQQVVRGDSAAYFCASSPRGGRVTDTQYFGPGTRLTVL.

The rearrangement uses TRBV19 and TRBJ2-4, with 9 bases matching TRBD1. This CDR3 is 15 amino acids long. Germline V gene sequence: CDR1 LNHDA, CDR2 SQIVND (reference sequence). Losses at the gene ends were 7 bases for V and 3 bases for J; bases not matched to a gene: 7. The CDR3 region is CASMQPGQGKNIQYF. In nucleotides, the CDR3 is TGTGCCAGTATGCAACCGGGACAGGGCAAAAACATTCAGTACTTC.

As regards this clone: The same CDR3 is also encoded by other DNA sequences in this sample. This chain joins TRBV5-1 and TRBJ1-6; 11 bases map to TRBD1. The V and J ends lost 4 bases and 7 bases, in that order; junction bases with no gene match: 4. Germline CDR1 reads SGHRS; CDR2 reads YFSETQ. The CDR3 length is 15 residues. CDR3 nucleotides: TGCGCCAGCAGCCCCGGGGACAGGGGGAATTCACCCCTCCACTTT. This gives the protein CASSPGDRGNSPLHF.

The chain has TRBV9 and TRBJ1-2, with TRBD1 identical over 8 bases. Trimming took 2 bases from V and 8 from J; bases not matched to a gene: 14. This CDR3 is 16 amino acids long. The germline CDR1 and CDR2 sequences are SGDLS and YYNGEE. The CDR3 nucleotides read TGTGCCAGCAGCGTCGGTATCTCAGGGGGCGCGTGGGGCTACACCTTC. Its protein product is CASSVGISGGAWGYTF.

The genes are TRBV27 and TRBJ2-3; 8 nucleotides line up with TRBD1. Germline trimming cut 5 bases from V and 0 bases from J; bases unmatched to any gene: 4. In germline, CDR1 is MNHEY, CDR2 SMNVEV (reference sequence). The CDR3 runs to 15 residues. The CDR3 DNA is TGTGCCAGCAGTCGTCAGGGGGCGAGCACAGATACGCAGTATTTT. Amino acid sequence: CASSRQGASTDTQYF.

CDR3 amino acids: CASSLSSPGIGEQFF. For the CDR3, the DNA is TGTGCCAGCAGTCTAAGTAGTCCGGGTATCGGTGAGCAGTTCTTC. The rearrangement uses TRBV28 and TRBJ2-1; D unresolved. The CDR3 sequence is 15 residues long. V lost 5 bases and J lost 9, with 20 bases in between. The germline gives CDR1 MDHEN, CDR2 SYDVKM.

The chain is built from TRBV28 and TRBJ2-1, with 9 nucleotides matching TRBD2. The CDR3 has 14 amino acids. The germline V gene encodes CDR1 MDHEN and CDR2 SYDVKM. The J segment lost 6 bases and the V segment lost 3 bases, leaving 3 bases of the junction unmatched. This CDR3 is CASSLAGGINEQFF. In nucleotides, the CDR3 is TGTGCCAGCAGTTTGGCGGGGGGGATCAATGAGCAGTTCTTC.

The chain recombines TRBV28 with TRBJ2-7; 7 bases match TRBD1. The J segment lost 4 bases and the V segment lost 2 bases, leaving 8 bases of the junction unmatched. The germline V gene has CDR1 MDHEN and CDR2 SYDVKM. This CDR3 contains 15 residues. CDR3 bases: TGTGCCAGCAGTTTAGTAGGCCAGGGGGTGTACGAGCAGTACTTC. Translation gives CASSLVGQGVYEQYF.

This clone came up once. The chain links TRBV5-1 to TRBJ2-6; D is unresolved. CDR1 is SGHRS, CDR2 YFSETQ, per germline. The CDR3 runs 14 residues. V gave up 4 bases and J gave up 0 bases, with 5 bases separating them. The CDR3 spells CASSADSGANVLTF. The CDR3 DNA follows: TGCGCCAGCAGCGCGGACTCTGGGGCCAACGTCCTGACTTTC.

This chain links TRBV4-2 with TRBJ2-7, with TRBD1 matching over 9 bases. V shed 0 bases and J 3 bases; nucleotides not matched to a gene: 15. The CDR3 covers 19 residues. Germline V lookup: CDR1 LGHNA, CDR2 YNFKEQ. The CDR3 DNA follows: TGTGCCAGCAGCCAAGATAACGGCGGGACAGGGTTGAGAGTCTACGAGCAGTACTTC. Amino acids: CASSQDNGGTGLRVYEQYF.

The rearrangement joins TRBV9 to TRBJ2-7; 14 positions match TRBD2. CDR3 size: 15 residues. The germline V gene has CDR1 SGDLS and CDR2 YYNGEE. J gave up 3 bases and V 4 bases, and 3 bases lay outside the gene matches. In DNA form, the CDR3 reads TGTGCCAGCAGCACCGGGACTAGCGGGAGCTACGAGCAGTACTTC. It encodes CASSTGTSGSYEQYF.